Following are 27 T cell receptor beta chains from one sample sequenced in a study of blood T cell repertoires in COVID-19. The data were produced by immunoSEQ multiplex PCR, yet TCRdb's version contains in-frame clones alone and is incomplete. The table includes roughly 180,000 clones, around three quarters detected once. Sequencing used peripheral blood. These receptors originate from a man in his fifties or sixties with active or convalescent COVID-19.

The rearrangement joins TRBV7-8 to TRBJ2-1, with TRBD1 as a possible D gene (6 bases). The CDR3 contains 15 residues. Germline lookup yields CDR1 SGHVS and CDR2 FQNEAQ. Trimming cost V 2 bases and J 9 bases, with 17 bases left between them. CDR3 sequence reads: CASSLRGGVIGEQFF. CDR3 nucleotides: TGTGCCAGCAGCTTACGAGGGGGAGTTATAGGTGAGCAGTTCTTC. Combining the CDR3 with reference TRBV7-8 and TRBJ2-1 gives the whole variable domain GAGVSQSPRYKVAKRGQDVALRCDPISGHVSLFWYQQALGQGPEFLTYFQNEAQLDKSGLPSDRFFAERPEGSVSTLKIQRTQQEDSAVYLCASSLRGGVIGEQFFGPGTRLTVL.

The chain links TRBV28 to TRBJ2-5, with 8 bases identical to TRBD1. CDR1 is MDHEN, CDR2 SYDVKM, per germline. CDR3 length equals 15 residues. V trimming: 3 bases; J trimming: 2 bases; junction bases outside the gene matches: 5. DNA for the CDR3: TGTGCCAGCAGTTTCGGGGGACAGGAGCAAGAGACCCAGTACTTC. Translation: CASSFGGQEQETQYF.

V and J are TRBV6-2 or TRBV6-3 and TRBJ1-2; D ambiguous. CDR1 and CDR2 (germline): MNHEY, SVGEGT. This CDR3 is 14 amino acids long. Trimming removed 10 bases at V and 4 bases at J, with 19 bases between. CDR3 DNA: TGTGCCACCACCCCCCGCGGGCCGGGCTATGGCTACACCTTC. This sequence encodes CATTPRGPGYGYTF.

The gene calls are TRBV5-1 and TRBJ2-5; a possible D gene is TRBD2 (6 bases). Germline V CDR1 and CDR2: SGHRS, YFSETQ. CDR3 length: 14 amino acids. The V and J ends lost 4 bases and 4 bases respectively, with 14 bases between them. DNA of the CDR3: TGCGCCAGCAGCCCGGGACTTTCAGGAGAGACCCAGTACTTC. Amino acid sequence: CASSPGLSGETQYF.

This clone showed up just a few times. The V gene is TRBV28, the J gene TRBJ1-1; weak D call: TRBD1 (6 bases). The CDR3 covers 12 residues. V lost 3 bases to trimming and J lost 10 bases, with 12 bases between them. In germline, CDR1 is MDHEN, CDR2 SYDVKM. The CDR3 is CASSLLRGRAFF. The CDR3 DNA follows: TGTGCCAGCAGTTTGCTCAGGGGCAGAGCTTTCTTT.

The chain recombines TRBV19 with TRBJ1-1; 8 bases agree with TRBD1. The CDR3 totals 15 residues. With V trimmed by 6 bases and J by 0 bases, 6 bases remained unmatched. CDR1 and CDR2 from the germline V gene are LNHDA and SQIVND (reference sequence). Here the CDR3 reads CASSPDRGLNTEAFF. CDR3 bases: TGTGCCAGTAGCCCCGACAGGGGCTTGAACACTGAAGCTTTCTTT.

This chain joins TRBV4-1 and TRBJ2-1; possibly TRBD1 for D (6 bases). Germline V lookup: CDR1 MGHRA, CDR2 YSYEKL. With 0 bases removed from V and 4 bases from J, the gap between germline ends came to 19 bases. The CDR3 covers 18 residues. CDR3 sequence (DNA): TGCGCCAGCAGCCAAGAGGTAACCGGACAGAAAAGATACAATGAGCAGTTCTTC. The encoded protein is CASSQEVTGQKRYNEQFF.

Only one count was recorded for this clone. This chain links TRBV10-1 with TRBJ2-7; 7 bases match TRBD1. J gave up 3 bases and V 3 bases, and 5 bases lay outside the gene matches. Per germline, CDR1 WNHNN and CDR2 SYGVQD (reference sequence). This CDR3 is built from 14 residues. In nucleotides, the CDR3 is TGCGCCAGCAGTGAATGGGGGACAGTCTACGAGCAGTACTTC. Translation gives CASSEWGTVYEQYF.

This chain connects TRBV12-5 to TRBJ2-1, with 9 bases fitting TRBD2. The CDR3 is made up of 15 amino acids. The J segment lost 6 bases and the V segment lost 1 base, leaving 4 bases of the junction unmatched. The V gene's germline CDR1 is LGHNT and CDR2 FRNRAP. CDR3 in amino acids: CASGLARGGLNEQFF. In nucleotides, the CDR3 is TGTGCTAGTGGTTTGGCGCGGGGGGGGCTCAATGAGCAGTTCTTC.

The chain recombines TRBV18 with TRBJ1-3, with 7 positions matching TRBD1. The CDR3 spans 16 residues. The germline CDR1 and CDR2 sequences are KGHSH and LQKENI. With V trimmed by 3 bases and J by 2 bases, 7 bases remained unmatched. In DNA form, the CDR3 reads TGTGCCAGCTCACCGAGTACAGGGGCGGCTGGAAACACCATATATTTT. Translated, it gives CASSPSTGAAGNTIYF.

This chain links TRBV28 with TRBJ2-2; D unresolved. The V gene lost 4 bases and the J gene lost 0 bases, with 9 bases spanning the gap. This CDR3 spans 15 amino acids. The germline CDR1 and CDR2 sequences are MDHEN and SYDVKM. The CDR3 loop reads CASSWSTTNTGELFF. CDR3 coding DNA: TGTGCCAGCAGTTGGAGCACCACGAACACCGGGGAGCTGTTTTTT.

The chain carries TRBV5-5 and TRBJ2-3, with D perhaps TRBD2 (6 bases). CDR1 is SGHKS, CDR2 YYEKEE, per germline (reference sequence). V was clipped by 4 bases and J by 0 bases, with 12 bases between them. CDR3 length: 15 residues. The CDR3 DNA reads TGTGCCAGCAGCGGGGGACTGACTAGCACAGATACGCAGTATTTT. Residues: CASSGGLTSTDTQYF.

The rearrangement links TRBV19 to TRBJ1-5; 7 bases agree with TRBD1. Trimming took 6 bases from V and 0 from J; bases not matched to a gene: 8. CDR3 size: 16 residues. The V gene's germline CDR1 is LNHDA and CDR2 SQIVND (reference sequence). DNA for the CDR3: TGTGCCAGTAGCAAACAGGGGTCCAGTAGCAATCAGCCCCAGCATTTT. Its translation is CASSKQGSSSNQPQHF. Drawing the rest from reference TRBV19 and TRBJ1-5, the complete variable domain is DGGITQSPKYLFRKEGQNVTLSCEQNLNHDAMYWYRQDPGQGLRLIYYSQIVNDFQKGDIAEGYSVSREKKESFPLTVTSAQKNPTAFYLCASSKQGSSSNQPQHFGDGTRLSIL.

This chain links TRBV5-1 with TRBJ1-4; D unclear. CDR3 length: 14 amino acids. Germline lookup yields CDR1 SGHRS and CDR2 YFSETQ. The V gene lost 3 bases and the J gene lost 9 bases, with 15 bases spanning the gap. The DNA for the CDR3 is TGCGCCAGCAGCTGGACTGAAAACGCGAAAAAACTGTTTTTT. As protein: CASSWTENAKKLFF.

The V and J genes are TRBV5-6 and TRBJ2-2; TRBD2 might be the D (7 bases). Trimming cost V 7 bases and J 5 bases, with 18 bases left between them. The germline CDR1 and CDR2 sequences are SGHDT and YYEEEE. The CDR3 spans 15 residues. CDR3 residues: CASSPRGAGTGELFF. The CDR3 nucleotides read TGTGCCAGCTCTCCCCGGGGGGCTGGGACCGGGGAGCTGTTTTTT.

The chain combines TRBV5-1 with TRBJ2-6; D gene uncertain. Germline V gene sequence: CDR1 SGHRS, CDR2 YFSETQ. Trimming shortened V by 0 bases and J by 2 bases, and 12 bases separated the two germline ends. This CDR3 spans 17 amino acids. The CDR3 loop reads CASSLVRFSPGANVLTF. The CDR3 DNA reads as TGCGCCAGCAGCTTGGTCAGGTTTTCCCCTGGGGCCAACGTCCTGACTTTC.

The rearrangement links TRBV19 to TRBJ1-2; tentative D call: TRBD1 (6 bases). The CDR3 contains 16 residues. Trimming left V 5 bases short and J 4 bases short, with 20 bases between. The V gene's germline CDR1 is LNHDA and CDR2 SQIVND (reference sequence). The CDR3 DNA reads TGTGCCAGTAGTTCGGCACAGGGCGTCTTTCCCTATGGCTACACCTTC. It encodes CASSSAQGVFPYGYTF. The complete variable domain, with remaining parts taken from reference TRBV19 and TRBJ1-2, reads DGGITQSPKYLFRKEGQNVTLSCEQNLNHDAMYWYRQDPGQGLRLIYYSQIVNDFQKGDIAEGYSVSREKKESFPLTVTSAQKNPTAFYLCASSSAQGVFPYGYTFGSGTRLTVV.

CDR3 DNA sequence: TGTGCCTGGAGCGAACAGGGGGCGCTTGGCTACACCTTC. Residues: CAWSEQGALGYTF. The genes are TRBV30 and TRBJ1-2; 9 nucleotides line up with TRBD1. Germline V lookup: CDR1 GTSNPN, CDR2 SVGIG (reference sequence). CDR3 length: 13 amino acids. The V and J ends lost 3 bases and 7 bases, in that order; junction bases with no gene match: 6.

The chain carries TRBV9 and TRBJ2-5; TRBD1 matches 8 bases. The CDR3 runs 15 residues. CDR1 is SGDLS, CDR2 YYNGEE, per germline. With V trimmed by 4 bases and J by 4 bases, 9 bases remained unmatched. CDR3 sequence reads: CASSFAPDRGETQYF. For the CDR3, the DNA is TGTGCCAGCAGCTTCGCTCCTGACAGGGGAGAGACCCAGTACTTC.

The chain carries TRBV18 and TRBJ2-7; D is unresolved. The germline V gene encodes CDR1 KGHSH and CDR2 LQKENI. The CDR3 covers 12 residues. Trimming cost V 6 bases and J 2 bases, with 8 bases left between them. CDR3 sequence: CASSPTTYEQYF. CDR3 sequence (DNA): TGTGCCAGCTCTCCCACTACCTACGAGCAGTACTTC.

CDR3 in amino acids: CASSQDFTSNQPQHF. The CDR3 region has the DNA TGCGCCAGCAGCCAAGATTTTACAAGCAATCAGCCCCAGCATTTT. The chain joins TRBV4-1 to TRBJ1-5; D gene uncertain. V lost 0 bases, J lost 1 base, and 7 bases lay in between. The CDR3 loop spans 15 amino acids. CDR1 and CDR2 from the germline V gene are MGHRA and YSYEKL.

V is TRBV15 and J is TRBJ1-5; no clear D. V lost 0 bases and J 6 bases, leaving 9 bases between the germline ends. In germline, CDR1 is LNHNV, CDR2 YYDKDF (reference sequence). The CDR3 extends over 14 amino acids. The CDR3 spells CATSRDRRIQPQHF. The CDR3 DNA reads as TGTGCCACCAGCAGAGATCGGAGAATTCAGCCCCAGCATTTT.

This clone came up once. The chain employs TRBV5-1 and TRBJ2-2; TRBD1 agrees at 7 bases. Germline CDR1 reads SGHRS; CDR2 reads YFSETQ. With 3 bases clipped from V and 1 base from J, the junction kept 6 bases outside the gene matches. The CDR3 has 16 residues. The CDR3 reads CASSSTGSLNTGELFF. The CDR3 bases are TGCGCCAGCAGCTCGACAGGGTCGCTGAACACCGGGGAGCTGTTTTTT.

This clone was seen once. The rearrangement uses TRBV7-2 and TRBJ2-5; 13 bases agree with TRBD2. Germline loops: CDR1 SGHTA, CDR2 FQGNSA. V shed 5 bases, J shed 2 bases, and the junction held 5 bases outside the gene matches. CDR3 length: 16 residues. CDR3 protein: CASSQGTSGDQETQYF. The CDR3 DNA reads TGTGCCAGCAGCCAAGGGACTAGCGGGGATCAAGAGACCCAGTACTTC.

This chain joins TRBV29-1 and TRBJ2-7; D possibly corresponds to TRBD2 (6 bases). CDR1 is SQVTM and CDR2 is ANQGSEA in the germline V gene. This CDR3 comprises 13 residues. Trimming removed 3 bases at V and 6 bases at J, with 15 bases between. DNA for the CDR3: TGCAGCGTTGACGGAGGGGCCACCCCCGAGCAGTACTTC. It codes for CSVDGGATPEQYF.

The CDR3 region is CASSLRSGRGLKYMAQYF. CDR3 DNA sequence: TGTGCCAGCAGCTTAAGATCGGGTAGGGGGCTGAAGTATATGGCGCAGTATTTT. The rearrangement links TRBV7-2 to TRBJ2-3, with 7 bases lining up with TRBD1. The CDR3 spans 18 residues. After removal of 2 bases from V and 10 bases from J, the junction contained 21 bases not matched to a gene. Germline CDR1 is SGHTA and CDR2 is FQGNSA.

The chain employs TRBV6-1 and TRBJ1-4, with 7 bases lining up with TRBD1. Germline V gives CDR1 MNHNS, CDR2 SASEGT. The CDR3 length is 13 residues. Trimming cost V 2 bases and J 10 bases; bases outside gene matches: 4. This CDR3 reads CASSERQGRKLFF. In DNA form, the CDR3 reads TGTGCCAGCAGTGAAAGACAGGGAAGAAAACTGTTTTTT.